This entry lists 27 T cell receptor beta chains sequenced from one sample in a study of T cell repertoires in ileal Crohn's disease. Generated by immunoSEQ multiplex PCR, the TCRdb table keeps only in-frame clones and is missing some. Among several thousand clones listed, nearly 95% were seen once. Sequenced input: ileal tissue. These receptor sequences come from an adult with Crohn's disease.

The V gene is TRBV28, the J gene TRBJ1-5, with a tentative D call TRBD1 (6 bases). The CDR3 covers 15 residues. The V gene lost 9 bases and the J gene lost 3 bases, with 18 bases spanning the gap. The germline V gene encodes CDR1 MDHEN and CDR2 SYDVKM. CDR3 sequence: CASCGGRAYNQPQHF. CDR3 sequence (DNA): TGTGCCAGTTGTGGGGGCAGGGCCTACAATCAGCCCCAGCATTTT.

Only a few counts were recorded for this clone. The chain has TRBV7-9 and TRBJ2-7, with TRBD2 identical over 9 bases. The CDR3 spans 16 residues. Looked up from germline, CDR1 is SEHNR and CDR2 is FQNEAQ (reference sequence). After removal of 0 bases from V and 7 bases from J, the junction contained 10 bases not matched to a gene. CDR3 DNA: TGTGCCAGCAGCTTAGCGGGCGCGGGAGGGACGGGGGAGCAGTACTTC. This encodes CASSLAGAGGTGEQYF.

This clone appeared once. This sequence joins TRBV15 and TRBJ2-1; no reliable D call. CDR1 and CDR2 from the germline V gene are LNHNV and YYDKDF (reference sequence). Trimming left V 4 bases short and J 5 bases short, with 15 bases between. This CDR3 has 15 amino acids. Here the CDR3 DNA reads TGTGCCACCAGCAAAGAGGAGATAGCCAACAATGAGCAGTTCTTC. It codes for CATSKEEIANNEQFF.

The genes are TRBV6-5 and TRBJ2-7; 8 bases are a match to TRBD1. CDR1 and CDR2 from the germline V gene are MNHEY and SVGAGI. The CDR3 loop spans 14 amino acids. After removal of 2 bases from V and 4 bases from J, the junction contained 4 bases not matched to a gene. CDR3 sequence (DNA): TGTGCCAGCAGTTACCGGGACAGGAGTTACGAGCAGTACTTC. It yields the protein CASSYRDRSYEQYF.

The rearrangement links TRBV5-1 to TRBJ1-3; 8 nucleotides match TRBD1. Germline V gene data show CDR1 as SGHRS and CDR2 as YFSETQ. V shed 4 bases, J shed 2 bases, and the junction held 2 bases outside the gene matches. The CDR3 is 14 amino acids. CDR3 nucleotides: TGCGCCAGCAGCCAACAGGGGGCTGGAAACACCATATATTTT. This translates into CASSQQGAGNTIYF.

V and J are TRBV5-1 and TRBJ2-5; D is unresolved. This CDR3 contains 13 residues. CDR1 and CDR2 from the germline V gene are SGHRS and YFSETQ. Trimming took 1 base from V and 1 from J, leaving 5 bases between them. This chain's CDR3 is CASSLQSQETQYF. CDR3 bases: TGCGCCAGCAGCTTGCAATCCCAAGAGACCCAGTACTTC.

The V and J genes are TRBV4-1 and TRBJ1-1; D might be TRBD1 (5 bases). The germline gives CDR1 MGHRA, CDR2 YSYEKL. There are 17 residues in the CDR3. The ends were cut back, 4 bases at V and 3 bases at J, with 21 bases in the middle. Here the CDR3 reads CASSRPLARAVDTEAFF. CDR3 in DNA: TGCGCCAGCAGCCGACCTCTGGCCAGGGCCGTGGACACTGAAGCTTTCTTT.

The CDR3 reads CASTTGATNEKLFF. The CDR3 DNA is TGTGCCAGCACGACAGGGGCAACTAATGAAAAACTGTTTTTT. The genes are TRBV28 and TRBJ1-4, with 8 nucleotides matching TRBD1. V lost 7 bases to trimming and J lost 0 bases; unmatched junction nucleotides: 1. From germline, CDR1 is MDHEN and CDR2 SYDVKM. There are 14 residues in the CDR3.

This clone was seen only once. The chain carries TRBV28 and TRBJ2-7; D may be TRBD2 (5 bases). The CDR3 length is 13 residues. Trimming took off 4 bases at V and 0 bases at J, with 7 bases between the two ends. CDR1 is MDHEN and CDR2 is SYDVKM in the germline V gene. CDR3 nucleotide sequence: TGTGCCAGCAGTTGGGGAGACTCCTACGAGCAGTACTTC. Translation: CASSWGDSYEQYF.

The CDR3 reads CSVGTGGAGNTGELFF. The CDR3, as DNA: TGCAGCGTTGGGACAGGGGGCGCGGGGAACACCGGGGAGCTGTTTTTT. This chain joins TRBV29-1 and TRBJ2-2, with TRBD1 identical over 11 bases. CDR3 length equals 16 residues. The germline CDR1 and CDR2 sequences are SQVTM and ANQGSEA. J was trimmed by 1 base and V by 4 bases; bases with no gene match: 5.

This clone was detected only a few times. The V and J genes are TRBV19 and TRBJ2-7; the match to TRBD1 covers 9 bases. Germline V gives CDR1 LNHDA, CDR2 SQIVND (reference sequence). With V trimmed by 5 bases and J by 4 bases, 6 bases remained unmatched. CDR3 length: 14 amino acids. The CDR3 loop reads CASSYGTGQYEQYF. The CDR3, as DNA: TGTGCCAGTAGTTACGGGACAGGGCAATACGAGCAGTACTTC.

The J gene is TRBJ2-3, the V gene TRBV28; D possibly corresponds to TRBD2 (6 bases). Trimming cost V 6 bases and J 2 bases, with 18 bases left between them. Germline CDR1 is MDHEN and CDR2 is SYDVKM. CDR3 length equals 16 residues. CDR3 region: CASSSSVGSNTDTQYF. CDR3 in DNA: TGTGCCAGCAGCTCTAGCGTGGGGTCCAACACAGATACGCAGTATTTT.

V is TRBV5-1 and J is TRBJ2-5; TRBD2 might be the D (6 bases). Germline V gene lookup returns CDR1 SGHRS and CDR2 YFSETQ. The CDR3 length is 15 residues. Trimming took 0 bases from V and 2 from J, leaving 11 bases between them. The CDR3, as DNA: TGCGCCAGCAGCTTGGCCGAGGGGACTCAAGAGACCCAGTACTTC. Translated: CASSLAEGTQETQYF.

V usage is TRBV6-1 and J usage is TRBJ2-3; 8 bases fit TRBD2. CDR1 is MNHNS and CDR2 is SASEGT in the germline V gene. Trimming removed 5 bases from V and 4 bases from J; junction bases left unmatched: 8. The CDR3 totals 15 residues. The CDR3, as DNA: TGTGCCAGCAGTTTCCGGGAGGGCCCATCAGATACGCAGTATTTT. Translating gives CASSFREGPSDTQYF.

The CDR3 loop is CASSYLGGTYEQYF. The CDR3 bases are TGTGCCAGCTCTTACTTGGGAGGGACTTACGAGCAGTACTTC. This chain uses TRBV11-1 with TRBJ2-7; TRBD2 matches at 7 bases. V shed 8 bases, J shed 4 bases, and the junction held 11 bases outside the gene matches. Germline V gene data show CDR1 as SGHAT and CDR2 as FQDESV (reference sequence). This CDR3 has 14 residues.

The V and J genes are TRBV7-2 and TRBJ2-1; 8 nucleotides line up with TRBD2. The germline V gene has CDR1 SGHTA and CDR2 FQGNSA. The V gene end was trimmed by 3 bases and the J gene end by 2 bases; junction bases not matched to a gene: 3. The CDR3 runs to 15 residues. Here the CDR3 reads CASSFASGPYNEQFF. As DNA, the CDR3 is TGTGCCAGCAGCTTTGCTAGCGGGCCCTACAATGAGCAGTTCTTC.

The chain couples TRBV9 to TRBJ1-2, with a weak D call TRBD1 (6 bases). CDR1 and CDR2 from the germline V gene are SGDLS and YYNGEE. Trimming took off 5 bases at V and 5 bases at J, with 16 bases between the two ends. CDR3 size: 14 residues. CDR3 nucleotides: TGTGCCAGCAGAGCTACAGGGTTCGGGTATGGCTACACCTTC. It yields the protein CASRATGFGYGYTF.

The chain is built from TRBV5-4 and TRBJ2-3; no clear D. Germline V gives CDR1 SGHNT, CDR2 YYREEE (reference sequence). CDR3 length: 13 amino acids. Trimming cost V 3 bases and J 4 bases, with 9 bases left between them. The CDR3 region has the DNA TGTGCCAGCAGCTCCGACTTACCAGATACGCAGTATTTT. It yields the protein CASSSDLPDTQYF.

V usage is TRBV5-1 and J usage is TRBJ1-5, with TRBD1 as a possible D gene (5 bases). This CDR3 has 13 amino acids. Germline assignment: CDR1 SGHRS and CDR2 YFSETQ. Trimming took off 0 bases at V and 7 bases at J, with 8 bases between the two ends. CDR3 loop: CASSLGGGQPQHF. CDR3 nucleotides: TGCGCCAGCAGCTTGGGGGGCGGACAGCCCCAGCATTTT.

The chain combines TRBV6-1 with TRBJ2-3, with D maybe TRBD2 (5 bases). Between the trimmed V and J ends, which lost 3 bases and 2 bases, there was a span of 12 bases. Germline CDR1 MNHNS, CDR2 SASEGT. The CDR3 loop spans 15 amino acids. CDR3 region: CASSDFGGLTDTQYF. For the CDR3, the DNA is TGTGCCAGCAGTGACTTCGGCGGACTCACAGATACGCAGTATTTT.

The chain is built from TRBV12-5 and TRBJ2-2; 10 bases agree with TRBD2. J lost 3 bases, V lost 0 bases, and 22 bases had no gene match. This CDR3 is built from 23 residues. The germline gives CDR1 LGHNT, CDR2 FRNRAP. CDR3 DNA sequence: TGTGCTAGTGGTTTGGTACAACAAAGCGGGAGGGCCCCCAATCAGATTCACACCGGGGAGCTGTTTTTT. Protein product: CASGLVQQSGRAPNQIHTGELFF. The full variable domain, its missing parts supplied by reference TRBV12-5 and TRBJ2-2, is DARVTQTPRHKVTEMGQEVTMRCQPILGHNTVFWYRQTMMQGLELLAYFRNRAPLDDSGMPKDRFSAEMPDATLATLKIQPSEPRDSAVYFCASGLVQQSGRAPNQIHTGELFFGEGSRLTVL.

V gene TRBV5-4 combines with J gene TRBJ2-1; 10 bases agree with TRBD2. Trimming took 2 bases from V and 3 from J; bases not matched to a gene: 8. Germline V gene lookup returns CDR1 SGHNT and CDR2 YYREEE (reference sequence). This CDR3 region has 17 residues. The CDR3 DNA is TGTGCCAGCAGCTTCTCTGTTCTAGCGGGGGACTACAATGAGCAGTTCTTC. Amino acid sequence: CASSFSVLAGDYNEQFF. Supplemented by reference TRBV5-4 and TRBJ2-1, the full variable domain reads ETGVTQSPTHLIKTRGQQVTLRCSSQSGHNTVSWYQQALGQGPQFIFQYYREEENGRGNFPPRFSGLQFPNYSSELNVNALELDDSALYLCASSFSVLAGDYNEQFFGPGTRLTVL.

CDR3 protein: CASSLGPQGAYEQYF. The CDR3 DNA reads TGCGCCAGCAGCTTGGGGCCACAAGGGGCCTACGAGCAGTACTTC. This rearrangement joins TRBV5-1 to TRBJ2-7; the D gene is possibly TRBD1 (5 bases). CDR1 is SGHRS, CDR2 YFSETQ, per germline. CDR3 length: 15 amino acids. V lost 0 bases and J lost 2, with 12 bases in between.

This sequence joins TRBV2 and TRBJ2-7, with TRBD1 as a possible D gene (6 bases). The CDR3 totals 13 residues. The germline V gene encodes CDR1 SNHLY and CDR2 FYNNEI. V dropped 4 bases and J dropped 4 bases, with 11 bases sitting between them. The CDR3 loop is CASSGETGYEQYF. In DNA form, the CDR3 reads TGTGCCAGCAGTGGAGAAACAGGGTACGAGCAGTACTTC.

V is TRBV5-1 and J is TRBJ1-2; D is uncertain. The germline V gene has CDR1 SGHRS and CDR2 YFSETQ. CDR3 length equals 13 residues. The germline V and J ends were trimmed by 4 bases and 8 bases, with 15 bases remaining between them. The CDR3 sequence: CASSPRRGEGYTF. CDR3 bases: TGCGCCAGCAGCCCGAGGCGGGGTGAGGGCTACACCTTC.

This rearrangement joins TRBV9 to TRBJ1-1; 7 bases fit TRBD1. Germline CDR1 SGDLS, CDR2 YYNGEE. The CDR3 sequence is 17 residues long. J was trimmed by 0 bases and V by 5 bases; bases with no gene match: 13. The CDR3 DNA reads as TGTGCCAGCAGTCCCCGGACAGGAGGGGGGATGAACACTGAAGCTTTCTTT. Translating gives CASSPRTGGGMNTEAFF.

This clone has only one observation. V gene TRBV2 combines with J gene TRBJ1-4; tentative D call: TRBD1 (6 bases). V lost 7 bases, J lost 0 bases, and 12 bases lay in between. The CDR3 is 15 amino acids. The germline V gene encodes CDR1 SNHLY and CDR2 FYNNEI. As DNA, the CDR3 is TGTGCCAGCATGGGAGGGGGTGCAACTAATGAAAAACTGTTTTTT. Protein: CASMGGGATNEKLFF.